The T cell receptor beta chain described here comes from a study of T cells in Graves' hyperthyroidism and ophthalmopathy. Findings and limits, study-wide: Researchers report that a 13 V-J model separated ophthalmopathy from stable hyperthyroidism. Most expanded thyroid clonotypes above 0.001 also appeared in blood.

The CDR3 has 12 residues. Germline V gene lookup returns CDR1 MDHEN and CDR2 SYDVKM. Trimming left V 3 bases short and J 7 bases short, with 7 bases between. Researchers amplified the TCR beta CDR3 regions from RNA transcripts. The HTBI primer set served for first-round RT-PCR of the TCR CDR3. One entry per CDR3 protein, called by TCRdb with MiXCR from the multiplex PCR reads. The sample lists 400,000 to 600,000 distinct CDR3 sequences, around 15% occurring once. This clonotype was picked up many times. Its antigen is as yet unknown. Ophthalmopathy patients all had a Clinical Activity Score of at least 3, a NOSPECS grade of at least 4 and disease under 3 months old. Every diagnosis used clinical symptoms, serum thyroxine and TRAb, thyroid ultrasound and orbital computed tomography.

The TCR was taken from a woman aged 30 to 39 with Graves' ophthalmopathy. Sequenced input: blood. The chain combines TRBV28 with TRBJ1-5; unclear D gene. CDR3 DNA: TGTGCCAGCAGTTTGAGGGAGCAGCCCCAGCATTTT. Amino acid sequence: CASSLREQPQHF.